Detailed here is one T cell receptor beta chain. Using around 200 ng DNA, approximately 27,000 T cell genomes, the sorted-subset replicate PCRs were run. Data came from immunoSEQ multiplex PCR; TCRdb stores just in-frame clones and leaves some out. Of around 600,000 clones in the sample, roughly 95% are singletons; the top ten hold over 0.095%. CD45RO negativity and positive selection for CCR7 defined naive CD8 cells, a population that excluded terminally differentiated effector memory CD45RA+ cells. This entry is derived from a study of shared clonotypes between healthy human individuals. The length of the CDR3 is 15 residues. Germline loops: CDR1 LNHDA, CDR2 SQIVND (reference sequence). After removal of 5 bases from V and 3 bases from J, the junction contained 5 bases not matched to a gene.

The genes are TRBV19 and TRBJ2-3; 10 bases align to TRBD2. The TCR originated in a woman under 40 in good health. The sample was naive CD8+ T cells sorted from blood. CDR3 region: CASSAGTSDTDTQYF. Written as DNA, the CDR3 is TGTGCCAGTAGTGCCGGGACTAGCGATACAGATACGCAGTATTTT.